This entry features one TCR beta chain sequence. It was RNA transcripts that yielded the amplified TCR beta CDR3 regions. The HTBI primer set was used in a first-round RT-PCR of the TCR CDR3. TCRdb analysed the multiplex PCR reads with MiXCR anew, one entry per CDR3 protein. The repertoire holds under 350,000 distinct CDR3 sequences, with about a sixth as singletons. The data were taken from a study of T cells in Graves' hyperthyroidism and ophthalmopathy. The study included ophthalmopathy patients with Clinical Activity Score at least 3, NOSPECS grade at least 4 and duration under 3 months. The sample consisted of blood. The clonotype originates from a woman aged 60-75 years with Graves' ophthalmopathy.

In DNA, the CDR3 is TGTGCCAGCAGTATCACCGGGTATGGCACAGATACGCAGTATTTT. This codes for CASSITGYGTDTQYF. The genes are TRBV12-3 or TRBV12-4 and TRBJ2-3; D unclear. CDR3 length: 15 residues. V lost 5 bases to trimming and J lost 1 base, with 13 bases between them.